This T cell receptor beta chain originates from a study of CD8 T cells in Susac syndrome. Study-level information: Each patient with Susac syndrome, at the time of blood draw, was therapy-naive, on corticosteroids, or on intravenous immunoglobulin alone.

On this clonotype: Its cognate antigen is unknown.

Whole-study findings and limits: In total CD8+ repertoires, approximately 15 Susac-specific public clones were found, and several in CD8+ TEMRA repertoires.

TEMRA cells were enriched by FACS, and CD4+ and CD8+ T cells were negatively isolated. Reverse transcription of about 0.45 to 1 ug RNA used random hexamers. TCR beta CDR3 was amplified by immunoSEQ covering 54 Vbeta and 13 Jbeta. In TCRdb, the immunoSEQ multiplex PCR reads were re-called with MiXCR into one record per CDR3 protein. The sample lists about 90,000 distinct CDR3 sequences, roughly 96% seen once, with 0.55% to 0.75% in the top ten. What was sequenced was CD8+ T cells from PBMCs. The TCR originated in a human donor with Susac syndrome.

The CDR3 sequence: CASSVGGTAAYEQYF. DNA of the CDR3: TGTGCCAGCAGCGTAGGCGGGACGGCAGCCTACGAGCAGTACTTC. This chain joins TRBV9 and TRBJ2-7; the D gene is possibly TRBD2 (6 bases). The CDR3 runs 15 residues. Germline lookup yields CDR1 SGDLS and CDR2 YYNGEE. V lost 0 bases, J lost 2 bases, and 12 bases lay in between.